The 18 T cell receptor beta chains below all came from one sample that was sequenced in a study of OX40 agonist ivuxolimab in advanced cancers. Sequencing was performed with immunoSEQ multiplex PCR; in TCRdb, only in-frame clones are kept and a portion is missing. This table holds 80,000 to 95,000 clones, about 91% found once. The sequencing used CD4+ or CD8+ T cells sorted from blood, collected in a trial of the OX40 agonist ivuxolimab. Every receptor here comes from an adult with an advanced solid tumor such as melanoma, head and neck, liver or kidney cancer.

The chain joins TRBV7-9 to TRBJ1-5; a weak D match, TRBD1 (6 bases). V gave up 5 bases and J gave up 3 bases, with 8 bases separating them. Per germline, CDR1 SEHNR and CDR2 FQNEAQ (reference sequence). The CDR3 covers 13 residues. In DNA form, the CDR3 reads TGTGCCAGCAGCGACAGGCACAATCAGCCCCAGCATTTT. This sequence encodes CASSDRHNQPQHF.

The gene calls are TRBV13 and TRBJ2-7; no clear D. V was pared by 0 bases and J by 0 bases, with 12 bases between. From germline, CDR1 is PRHDT and CDR2 FYEKMQ (reference sequence). CDR3 length equals 16 residues. CDR3 sequence reads: CASSLGPALRSYEQYF. CDR3 DNA: TGTGCCAGCAGCTTAGGGCCAGCGTTACGCTCCTACGAGCAGTACTTC.

This rearrangement joins TRBV30 to TRBJ2-2; no reliable D call. Trimming cost V 2 bases and J 2 bases, with 12 bases left between them. Germline loops: CDR1 GTSNPN, CDR2 SVGIG (reference sequence). The CDR3 totals 15 residues. CDR3 nucleotides: TGTGCCTGGAGTAAACAAGACTCTAACACCGGGGAGCTGTTTTTT. As protein: CAWSKQDSNTGELFF.

The genes are TRBV27 and TRBJ2-4; possible D gene TRBD2, 6 bases. Germline V lookup: CDR1 MNHEY, CDR2 SMNVEV (reference sequence). The V gene lost 6 bases and the J gene lost 5 bases, with 17 bases spanning the gap. The CDR3 runs to 15 residues. The CDR3 reads CASSTTPGSQNIQYF. The CDR3 DNA reads TGTGCCAGCAGCACCACGCCCGGGAGCCAAAACATTCAGTACTTC.

This chain uses TRBV7-9 with TRBJ2-5, with TRBD2 identical over 9 bases. The CDR3 runs 15 residues. CDR1 SEHNR and CDR2 FQNEAQ come from the germline V gene (reference sequence). V shed 0 bases and J 6 bases; nucleotides not matched to a gene: 5. Written as DNA, the CDR3 is TGTGCCAGCAGCTTAGCTAGCGGGAGTCGACAGACCCAGTACTTC. Its protein product is CASSLASGSRQTQYF. Full variable domain (rest looked up from reference TRBV7-9 and TRBJ2-5): DTGVSQNPRHKITKRGQNVTFRCDPISEHNRLYWYRQTLGQGPEFLTYFQNEAQLEKSRLLSDRFSAERPKGSFSTLEIQRTEQGDSAMYLCASSLASGSRQTQYFGPGTRLLVL.

The V gene is TRBV6-6, the J gene TRBJ1-5, with 7 nucleotides matching TRBD1. Losses at the gene ends were 2 bases for V and 5 bases for J; bases not matched to a gene: 9. This CDR3 is built from 16 residues. The germline V gene has CDR1 MNHNY and CDR2 SVGAGI (reference sequence). The CDR3 DNA sequence: TGTGCCAGCAGTTACGCATTGGGGCAGGGGGATCAGCCCCAGCATTTT. Translating gives CASSYALGQGDQPQHF.

V gene TRBV5-6 combines with J gene TRBJ2-7, with D possibly matching TRBD1 (5 bases). Germline CDR1 is SGHDT and CDR2 is YYEEEE. The CDR3 is made up of 13 amino acids. V was pared by 0 bases and J by 5 bases, with 9 bases between. The CDR3 here is CASSLVGRDEQYF. In DNA form, the CDR3 reads TGTGCCAGCAGCTTGGTGGGCAGGGACGAGCAGTACTTC.

The chain uses TRBV6-5 and TRBJ2-3, with 7 positions matching TRBD1. The CDR3 spans 14 residues. Trimming at V came to 6 bases and at J to 6 bases, leaving 9 bases not matched to a gene. Germline CDR1 and CDR2: MNHEY and SVGAGI. Here the CDR3 DNA reads TGTGCCAGCAGAGGGACAGCTATTGCGGATACGCAGTATTTT. Its translation: CASRGTAIADTQYF.

This rearrangement joins TRBV9 to TRBJ2-5; a weak D match, TRBD2 (5 bases). Germline V lookup: CDR1 SGDLS, CDR2 YYNGEE. Trimming cost V 3 bases and J 5 bases, with 17 bases left between them. The CDR3 has 15 residues. The CDR3 reads CASSGLSRVAETQYF. The DNA of the CDR3 is TGTGCCAGCAGCGGTCTCTCGCGGGTCGCGGAGACCCAGTACTTC.

The V call is TRBV29-1, the J call TRBJ2-7, with 11 bases that match TRBD2. This CDR3 has 13 residues. CDR1 is SQVTM, CDR2 ANQGSEA, per germline. The trim removed 2 bases at V and 7 bases at J, leaving 4 bases unmatched. The CDR3 sequence: CSVELAGGGEQYF. The CDR3 coding sequence is TGCAGCGTTGAACTAGCGGGAGGAGGGGAGCAGTACTTC.

The chain joins TRBV9 to TRBJ1-2; TRBD1 matches at 7 bases. CDR1 and CDR2 (germline): SGDLS, YYNGEE. The V segment lost 3 bases and the J segment 4 bases; nucleotides outside the gene matches: 6. The length of the CDR3 is 14 residues. The CDR3 nucleotides are TGTGCCAGCAGCGAGCGGACAGGTTCCTATGGCTACACCTTC. Its protein is CASSERTGSYGYTF.

The gene calls are TRBV11-2 and TRBJ2-1; 7 positions agree with TRBD1. Losses at the gene ends were 2 bases for V and 3 bases for J; bases not matched to a gene: 10. The CDR3 runs 17 residues. CDR1 and CDR2 (germline): SGHAT, FQNNGV. The CDR3 DNA reads as TGTGCCAGCAGCTTATCCCGTGGGACAGTTCACTACAATGAGCAGTTCTTC. This sequence encodes CASSLSRGTVHYNEQFF.

V and J are TRBV5-6 and TRBJ1-3; D possibly corresponds to TRBD1 (5 bases). Deletions cut 2 bases from V and 2 bases from J, with 8 bases between. Germline lookup yields CDR1 SGHDT and CDR2 YYEEEE. CDR3 length: 14 amino acids. CDR3 sequence: CASSFKGPGNTIYF. Written as DNA, the CDR3 is TGTGCCAGCAGCTTCAAGGGGCCTGGAAACACCATATATTTT.

The chain couples TRBV6-5 to TRBJ1-5; D not resolved. Trimming pared 5 bases from V and 0 bases from J, leaving 5 bases between. Germline assignment: CDR1 MNHEY and CDR2 SVGAGI. This CDR3 is 13 amino acids long. The CDR3 DNA is TGTGCCAGCAGTCCCAGTAGCAATCAGCCCCAGCATTTT. It is translated as CASSPSSNQPQHF.

V usage is TRBV19 and J usage is TRBJ2-7; 7 positions match TRBD2. V dropped 7 bases and J dropped 6; count of bases not matched to a gene: 9. The CDR3 is 13 residues long. Germline V gene lookup returns CDR1 LNHDA and CDR2 SQIVND (reference sequence). CDR3 residues: CASKGAGEGEQYF. CDR3 nucleotides: TGTGCCAGTAAAGGCGCGGGGGAAGGCGAGCAGTACTTC.

The chain combines TRBV19 with TRBJ1-3, with a weak D call TRBD1 (5 bases). The CDR3 has 17 amino acids. Germline CDR1 LNHDA, CDR2 SQIVND (reference sequence). The ends were cut back, 3 bases at V and 0 bases at J, with 15 bases in the middle. CDR3 region: CASSILNDGHSGNTIYF. For the CDR3, the DNA is TGTGCCAGTAGTATCCTAAATGACGGACACTCTGGAAACACCATATATTTT.

The rearrangement joins TRBV30 to TRBJ2-3; D tentatively fits TRBD1 or TRBD2 (5 bases each). The germline V and J ends were trimmed by 3 bases and 2 bases, with 15 bases remaining between them. This CDR3 is built from 15 residues. CDR1 and CDR2 from the germline V gene are GTSNPN and SVGIG (reference sequence). The CDR3 spells CAWSDAGTHTDTQYF. The CDR3 nucleotides read TGTGCCTGGAGCGACGCCGGGACGCACACAGATACGCAGTATTTT.

The chain combines TRBV6-5 with TRBJ2-1, with a tentative D call TRBD2 (7 bases). The V end was cut by 7 bases, the J end by 6 bases, with 10 bases between. Germline lookup yields CDR1 MNHEY and CDR2 SVGAGI. This CDR3 has 12 residues. CDR3 bases: TGTGCCAGCACCGGGGGGCTCAATGAGCAGTTCTTC. Encoded protein: CASTGGLNEQFF.